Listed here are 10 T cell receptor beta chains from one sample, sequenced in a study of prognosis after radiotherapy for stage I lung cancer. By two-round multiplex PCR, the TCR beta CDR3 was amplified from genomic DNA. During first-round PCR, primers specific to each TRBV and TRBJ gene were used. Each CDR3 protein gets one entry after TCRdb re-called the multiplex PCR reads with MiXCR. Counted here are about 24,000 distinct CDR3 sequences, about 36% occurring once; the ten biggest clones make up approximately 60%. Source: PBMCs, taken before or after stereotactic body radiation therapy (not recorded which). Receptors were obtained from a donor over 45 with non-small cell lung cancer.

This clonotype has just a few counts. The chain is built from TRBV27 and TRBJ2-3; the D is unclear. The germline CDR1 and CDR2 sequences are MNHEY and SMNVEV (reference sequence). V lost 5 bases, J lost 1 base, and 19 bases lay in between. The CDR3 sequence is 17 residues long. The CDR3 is CASSTPPASGGTDTQYF. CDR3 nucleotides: TGTGCCAGCAGTACACCCCCCGCTAGTGGGGGCACAGATACGCAGTATTTT.

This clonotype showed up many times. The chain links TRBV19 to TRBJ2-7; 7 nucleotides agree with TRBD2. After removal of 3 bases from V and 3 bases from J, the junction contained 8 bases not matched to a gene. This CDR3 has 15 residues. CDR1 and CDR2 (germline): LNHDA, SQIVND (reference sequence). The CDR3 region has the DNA TGTGCCAGTAGTATGGGAGGGGACGCTTTCTACGAGCAGTACTTC. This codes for CASSMGGDAFYEQYF.

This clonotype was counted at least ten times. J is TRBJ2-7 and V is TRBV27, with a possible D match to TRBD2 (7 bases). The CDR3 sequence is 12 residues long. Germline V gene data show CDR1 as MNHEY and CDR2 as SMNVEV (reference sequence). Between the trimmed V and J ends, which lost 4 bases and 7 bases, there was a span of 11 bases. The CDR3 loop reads CASSSRGGEQYF. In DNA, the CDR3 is TGTGCCAGCAGTTCCAGGGGAGGGGAGCAGTACTTC.

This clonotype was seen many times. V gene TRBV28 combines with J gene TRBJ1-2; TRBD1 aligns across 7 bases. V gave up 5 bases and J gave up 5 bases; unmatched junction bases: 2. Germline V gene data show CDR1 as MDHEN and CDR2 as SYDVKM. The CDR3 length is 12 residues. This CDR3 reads CASSGTVYGYTF. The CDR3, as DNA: TGTGCCAGCAGTGGGACAGTTTATGGCTACACCTTC.

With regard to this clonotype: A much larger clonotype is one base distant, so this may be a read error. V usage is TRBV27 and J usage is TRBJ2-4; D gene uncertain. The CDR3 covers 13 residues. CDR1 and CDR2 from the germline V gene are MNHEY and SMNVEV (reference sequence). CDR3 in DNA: TGTGCCAGAAGTTTAATGGGGATGAACATTCAGTACTTC. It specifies CARSLMGMNIQYF.

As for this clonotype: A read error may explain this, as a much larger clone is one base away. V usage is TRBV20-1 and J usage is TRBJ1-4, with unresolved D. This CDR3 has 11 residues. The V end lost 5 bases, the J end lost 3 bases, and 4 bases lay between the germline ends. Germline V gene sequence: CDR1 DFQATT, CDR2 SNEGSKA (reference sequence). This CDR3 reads CSAASNEKLFF. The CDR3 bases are TGCAGTGCTGCCTCTAATGAAAAACTGTTTTTT.

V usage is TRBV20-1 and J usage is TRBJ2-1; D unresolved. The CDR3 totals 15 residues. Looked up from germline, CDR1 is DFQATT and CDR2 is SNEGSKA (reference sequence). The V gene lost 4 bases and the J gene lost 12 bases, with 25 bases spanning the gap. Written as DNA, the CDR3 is TGCAGTGCTACTCCCCTACTATCCCTGCCTAAGGGGCAGTTCTTC. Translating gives CSATPLLSLPKGQFF.

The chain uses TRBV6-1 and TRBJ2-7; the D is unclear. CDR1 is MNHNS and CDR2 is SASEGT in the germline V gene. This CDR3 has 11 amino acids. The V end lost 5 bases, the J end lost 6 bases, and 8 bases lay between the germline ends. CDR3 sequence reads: CASSRSIEQYF. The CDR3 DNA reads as TGTGCCAGCAGTCGCTCGATCGAGCAGTACTTC.

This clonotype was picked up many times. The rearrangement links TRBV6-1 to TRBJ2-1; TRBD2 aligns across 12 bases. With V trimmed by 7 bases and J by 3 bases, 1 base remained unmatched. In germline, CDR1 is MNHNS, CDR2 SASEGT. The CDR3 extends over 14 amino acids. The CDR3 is CASKLAGGYNEQFF. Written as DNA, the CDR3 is TGTGCCAGCAAACTAGCGGGAGGCTACAATGAGCAGTTCTTC.

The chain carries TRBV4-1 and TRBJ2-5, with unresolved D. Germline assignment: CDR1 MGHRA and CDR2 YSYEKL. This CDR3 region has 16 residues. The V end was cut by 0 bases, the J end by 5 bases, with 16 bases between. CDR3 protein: CASSQDLSGVRETQYF. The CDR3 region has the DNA TGCGCCAGCAGCCAAGATCTCAGTGGGGTTAGGGAGACCCAGTACTTC.